This T cell receptor (beta chain) was captured in a study of blood T cell repertoires in COVID-19. Turning to the study itself: Collection of acute and convalescent COVID-19 samples took place in the United States, Italy and Spain. PBMCs, B-cell-depleted T cells, or T cells provided the cDNA or gDNA that made up the material.

The CDR3 runs 13 residues. In germline, CDR1 is MNHEY, CDR2 SVGAGI. With 6 bases clipped from V and 7 bases from J, the junction kept 6 bases outside the gene matches. Generated by immunoSEQ multiplex PCR, the TCRdb table keeps only in-frame clones and is missing some. The sample has 450,000 or so clones; roughly 89% are singletons. Seattle enrolled patients during active infection and tracked them longitudinally. The clonotype comes from a man in his late teens or twenties with COVID-19, enrolled during active disease. The sample comprised peripheral blood. The chain employs TRBV6-5 and TRBJ1-1; 9 nucleotides match TRBD1. The CDR3 DNA is TGTGCCAGCAGCCCCGACAGGGGGAGTGAAGCTTTCTTT. As protein: CASSPDRGSEAFF.